This is a list of T cell receptor beta chains from one sample in a study of blood T cells in healthy people across ages. Each CDR3 protein gets one entry after TCRdb re-called the 5' RACE reads with MiXCR. The sample lists 1.5 million to 2 million distinct CDR3 sequences, roughly a third occurring once. Input material: blood. The receptor source for this set is a woman in her twenties or thirties in good health. The CDR3 runs from the conserved cysteine through the conserved F or W. Each record gives: V gene, clone size, J gene, D gene, CDR3 protein, CDR3 DNA. A D gene is named only where the DNA matches it firmly. Clone size is shown for a subset of rows, as once, few, many or a class of expanded clone.

V gene: TRBV20-1
clone size: .
J gene: TRBJ2-7
D gene: TRBD2
CDR3 protein: CSALAGSYEQYF
CDR3 DNA: TGCAGTGCTCTAGCGGGATCCTACGAGCAGTACTTC

V gene: TRBV7-2
clone size: few
J gene: TRBJ2-3
D gene: .
CDR3 protein: CASRRRDFVTDTQYF
CDR3 DNA: TGTGCCAGCCGAAGACGGGATTTTGTTACAGATACGCAGTATTTT

V gene: TRBV5-1
clone size: .
J gene: TRBJ1-2
D gene: .
CDR3 protein: CASSLVGFEGYTF
CDR3 DNA: TGCGCCAGCAGCTTGGTGGGGTTTGAGGGCTACACCTTC

V gene: TRBV20-1
clone size: .
J gene: TRBJ2-7
D gene: TRBD2
CDR3 protein: CSALGLVGSEQYF
CDR3 DNA: TGCAGTGCTCTGGGACTAGTAGGTTCCGAGCAGTACTTC

V gene: TRBV5-1
clone size: .
J gene: TRBJ2-5
D gene: TRBD2
CDR3 protein: CASSGEILAGEEAQYF
CDR3 DNA: TGCGCCAGCAGCGGAGAAATACTAGCGGGGGAAGAGGCCCAGTACTTC

V gene: TRBV2
clone size: .
J gene: TRBJ2-5
D gene: TRBD1
CDR3 protein: CASRGLRGTQETQYF
CDR3 DNA: TGTGCCAGCAGAGGACTCAGGGGGACCCAAGAGACCCAGTACTTC

V gene: TRBV7-2
clone size: few
J gene: TRBJ1-5
D gene: .
CDR3 protein: CASSLGVNPNQPQHF
CDR3 DNA: TGTGCCAGCAGCTTGGGTGTAAACCCCAATCAGCCCCAGCATTTT

V gene: TRBV12-3/TRBV12-4
clone size: .
J gene: TRBJ1-5
D gene: .
CDR3 protein: CASRPGTRSNQPQHF
CDR3 DNA: TGTGCCAGCAGACCCGGGACACGTAGCAATCAGCCCCAGCATTTT

V gene: TRBV4-2
clone size: .
J gene: TRBJ2-5
D gene: .
CDR3 protein: CASSQDGTGNQEAQYF
CDR3 DNA: TGTGCCAGCAGTCAAGATGGAACGGGAAACCAAGAGGCCCAGTACTTC

V gene: TRBV27
clone size: many
J gene: TRBJ2-7
D gene: TRBD1
CDR3 protein: CASSSPGQGVNEQYF
CDR3 DNA: TGTGCCAGCAGCTCCCCGGGACAGGGGGTCAACGAGCAGTACTTC

V gene: TRBV5-1
clone size: few
J gene: TRBJ2-5
D gene: .
CDR3 protein: CASSLGSGTLQTQYF
CDR3 DNA: TGCGCCAGCAGCTTGGGTAGTGGGACTTTACAGACCCAGTACTTC

V gene: TRBV4-1
clone size: .
J gene: TRBJ2-1
D gene: TRBD2
CDR3 protein: CASSQVGLAGYKSEQFF
CDR3 DNA: TGCGCCAGCAGCCAAGTAGGACTAGCGGGGTATAAGAGTGAGCAGTTCTTC

V gene: TRBV25-1
clone size: few
J gene: TRBJ1-1
D gene: .
CDR3 protein: CASSDLLGSNTEAFF
CDR3 DNA: TGTGCCAGCAGTGACCTTCTGGGGTCGAACACTGAAGCTTTCTTT

V gene: TRBV15
clone size: .
J gene: TRBJ2-7
D gene: .
CDR3 protein: CATSRAHSASSYEQYF
CDR3 DNA: TGTGCCACCAGCAGAGCGCATAGCGCGAGCTCCTACGAGCAGTACTTC

V gene: TRBV4-1
clone size: many
J gene: TRBJ1-2
D gene: .
CDR3 protein: CASSLVYTF
CDR3 DNA: TGCGCCAGCAGCCTGGTTTACACCTTC

V gene: TRBV2
clone size: .
J gene: TRBJ2-5
D gene: .
CDR3 protein: CASRGQLKETQYF
CDR3 DNA: TGTGCCAGCAGAGGGCAACTCAAAGAGACCCAGTACTTC